Each of the 5 T cell receptor beta chains below was sequenced from the same sample in a study of OX40 agonist ivuxolimab in advanced cancers. Data came from immunoSEQ multiplex PCR; TCRdb stores just in-frame clones and leaves some out. This sample carries roughly 42,000 clones, approximately 86% of them seen once, and the ten largest clones take roughly an eighth. This specimen consisted of CD4+ or CD8+ T cells sorted from blood, obtained in a trial of the OX40 agonist ivuxolimab. The receptor set was obtained from an adult with an advanced solid tumor such as melanoma, head and neck, liver or kidney cancer.

CDR3: CAISESPTGGDETQYF. DNA for the CDR3: TGTGCCATCAGTGAGTCCCCAACAGGGGGCGATGAGACCCAGTACTTC. This chain joins TRBV10-3 and TRBJ2-5; 9 positions agree with TRBD1. The CDR3 contains 16 residues. Germline V gives CDR1 ENHRY, CDR2 SYGVKD. The V segment lost 0 bases and the J segment 5 bases; nucleotides outside the gene matches: 7.

This clone was picked up a small number of times. V is TRBV5-1 and J is TRBJ1-5; D is possibly TRBD1 (5 bases). V lost 2 bases and J 3 bases, leaving 6 bases between the germline ends. The CDR3 spans 13 residues. In germline, CDR1 is SGHRS, CDR2 YFSETQ. CDR3 protein: CASSLGANQPQHF. CDR3 coding DNA: TGCGCCAGCAGCTTAGGGGCCAATCAGCCCCAGCATTTT.

The chain joins TRBV5-6 to TRBJ1-5; no reliable D call. Trimming shortened V by 0 bases and J by 3 bases, and 1 base separated the two germline ends. There are 12 residues in the CDR3. Germline lookup yields CDR1 SGHDT and CDR2 YYEEEE. CDR3 sequence (DNA): TGTGCCAGCAGCTTGGCCAATCAGCCCCAGCATTTT. It specifies CASSLANQPQHF. The full variable domain, with the rest looked up from reference TRBV5-6 and TRBJ1-5, is DAGVTQSPTHLIKTRGQQVTLRCSPKSGHDTVSWYQQALGQGPQFIFQYYEEEERQRGNFPDRFSGHQFPNYSSELNVNALLLGDSALYLCASSLANQPQHFGDGTRLSIL.

J is TRBJ2-5 and V is TRBV7-9; D remains ambiguous. V was cut by 5 bases and J by 1 base, with 17 bases left in between. The CDR3 runs to 16 residues. Germline CDR1 SEHNR, CDR2 FQNEAQ (reference sequence). The CDR3 DNA sequence: TGTGCCAGCAGCCCCTGGGCTCCGCAGGCCCAAGAGACCCAGTACTTC. Its translation is CASSPWAPQAQETQYF.

The chain employs TRBV6-4 and TRBJ1-1; TRBD1 is a possible D gene (5 bases). CDR3 length: 14 amino acids. The V gene's germline CDR1 is MRHNA and CDR2 SNTAGT. The ends were cut back, 3 bases at V and 4 bases at J, with 12 bases in the middle. The CDR3: CASSEGEASTEAFF. The CDR3 nucleotides read TGTGCCAGCAGTGAAGGGGAGGCTTCCACTGAAGCTTTCTTT.